Shown below are 18 T cell receptor beta chains from a single sample sequenced in a study of early T cells in non-severe SARS-CoV-2 infection. TCRdb independently ran MiXCR on the 5' RACE reads; one entry per CDR3 protein. The sample lists roughly 30,000 distinct CDR3 sequences; 5.7% were seen once. The sequencing sample was made of whole blood. The receptors come from an adult who was a healthcare worker with PCR-confirmed SARS-CoV-2 infection or an uninfected control (not recorded which).

This clonotype appeared many times. CDR3 in amino acids: CASSEDNRGGTEAFF. The CDR3 nucleotides read TGTGCCAGCAGTGAAGACAACAGGGGGGGCACTGAAGCTTTCTTT. The rearrangement joins TRBV2 to TRBJ1-1; TRBD1 matches 8 bases. Germline assignment: CDR1 SNHLY and CDR2 FYNNEI. V was pared by 1 base and J by 4 bases, with 5 bases of the junction left unmatched. This CDR3 comprises 15 residues.

This clonotype was counted ten times or more. The chain is built from TRBV6-2 or TRBV6-3 and TRBJ2-1; D is unresolved. The length of the CDR3 is 15 residues. V was pared by 7 bases and J by 8 bases, with 21 bases between. Looked up from germline, CDR1 is MNHEY and CDR2 is SVGEGT. Written as DNA, the CDR3 is TGTGCCAGCACCACCTCGGAGTCCGTCCCCCATGAGCAGTTCTTC. As protein: CASTTSESVPHEQFF.

By sample fraction, this clonotype is medium-sized. The chain couples TRBV20-1 to TRBJ1-2, with unresolved D. The length of the CDR3 is 13 residues. Trimming pared 6 bases from V and 7 bases from J, leaving 18 bases between. From germline, CDR1 is DFQATT and CDR2 SNEGSKA (reference sequence). CDR3 nucleotides: TGCAGTGCGCCTCGGACGTTCGGTGGTGGCTACACCTTC. Residues: CSAPRTFGGGYTF.

Comments on this clonotype: A read error may be the cause here, since a much bigger clone is one base away. The rearrangement joins TRBV30 to TRBJ2-1, with a weak D call TRBD1 (6 bases). The CDR3 covers 14 residues. Germline CDR1 GTSNPN, CDR2 SVGIG (reference sequence). V was clipped by 7 bases and J by 7 bases, with 20 bases between them. For the CDR3, the DNA is TGTGCCTACCCCTACAGGGATGGATTGAATGAGCAGTTCTTC. As protein: CAYPYRDGLNEQFF.

The table lists this clonotype with many counts. The V gene is TRBV12-5, the J gene TRBJ2-7, with no clear D. Trimming pared 3 bases from V and 3 bases from J, leaving 12 bases between. Germline V gene data show CDR1 as LGHNT and CDR2 as FRNRAP. The CDR3 loop spans 14 amino acids. As DNA, the CDR3 is TGTGCTAGTGGTTTAAATCGGTTAAACTACGAGCAGTACTTC. Translation gives CASGLNRLNYEQYF.

This clonotype has a handful of counts. This chain uses TRBV27 with TRBJ2-7; D perhaps matches TRBD2 (6 bases). This CDR3 is 16 amino acids long. Germline values: CDR1 MNHEY, CDR2 SMNVEV (reference sequence). Trimming shortened V by 6 bases and J by 3 bases, and 21 bases separated the two germline ends. The CDR3 sequence is CASSQTQSGEDYEQYF. The CDR3 coding sequence is TGTGCCAGCAGCCAGACACAGAGTGGGGAGGACTACGAGCAGTACTTC.

In this sample, this clonotype turned up many times. The rearrangement joins TRBV28 to TRBJ2-1; D is uncertain. Germline V gene data show CDR1 as MDHEN and CDR2 as SYDVKM. Trimming pared 7 bases from V and 4 bases from J, leaving 14 bases between. CDR3 size: 14 residues. The CDR3 spells CASTPTVAYNEQFF. The CDR3 DNA sequence: TGTGCCAGCACCCCCACGGTCGCGTACAATGAGCAGTTCTTC.

In this sample, this clonotype turned up many times. V and J are TRBV3-1 and TRBJ2-5; TRBD2 is a possible D gene (6 bases). The ends were cut back, 1 base at V and 1 base at J, with 13 bases in the middle. The CDR3 contains 16 residues. Germline loops: CDR1 LGHDT, CDR2 YNNKEL (reference sequence). The CDR3 bases are TGTGCCAGCAGCCAAGTTGAAACTAGCCTCCAAGAGACCCAGTACTTC. Translated: CASSQVETSLQETQYF.

This clonotype appeared a few times. The gene calls are TRBV7-9 and TRBJ1-4; TRBD1 might be the D (5 bases). The CDR3 is 14 amino acids. CDR1 and CDR2 (germline): SEHNR, FQNEAQ (reference sequence). V shed 3 bases and J shed 5 bases, with 10 bases lying between them. CDR3 region: CASSLLGANEKLFF. The CDR3 DNA reads TGTGCCAGCAGCTTGCTTGGGGCGAATGAAAAACTGTTTTTT.

V is TRBV7-2 and J is TRBJ2-3; 9 bases are a match to TRBD2. Trimming took 3 bases from V and 2 from J; bases not matched to a gene: 9. CDR1 is SGHTA, CDR2 FQGNSA, per germline. This CDR3 region has 17 residues. The CDR3 sequence is CASSLRGGLYATDTQYF. CDR3 nucleotides: TGTGCCAGCAGCTTGCGGGGGGGCCTTTACGCCACAGATACGCAGTATTTT.

This clonotype was seen repeatedly, ten times or more. This chain joins TRBV7-2 and TRBJ2-1, with 11 nucleotides matching TRBD2. This CDR3 is built from 17 residues. J gave up 0 bases and V 3 bases, and 4 bases lay outside the gene matches. The germline gives CDR1 SGHTA, CDR2 FQGNSA. Here the CDR3 reads CASSFSGGASSYNEQFF. The CDR3 coding sequence is TGTGCCAGCAGCTTTAGCGGGGGGGCGAGCTCCTACAATGAGCAGTTCTTC.

This clonotype was recorded at least ten times. The chain uses TRBV2 and TRBJ2-1; a weak D match, TRBD2 (5 bases). CDR1 and CDR2 (germline): SNHLY, FYNNEI. The ends were cut back, 4 bases at V and 8 bases at J, with 15 bases in the middle. This CDR3 region has 14 residues. The CDR3: CASSVSSFGDEQFF. For the CDR3, the DNA is TGTGCCAGCAGTGTTTCTAGCTTTGGAGATGAGCAGTTCTTC.

There are many counts of this clonotype. The chain couples TRBV29-1 to TRBJ1-5; possible D gene TRBD1, 6 bases. The germline gives CDR1 SQVTM, CDR2 ANQGSEA. The ends were cut back, 5 bases at V and 6 bases at J, with 17 bases in the middle. The CDR3 has 14 amino acids. The DNA of the CDR3 is TGCAGCGTTCACACAGGGATGAGGGGTCAGCCCCAGCATTTT. Its protein is CSVHTGMRGQPQHF. The variable domain in full, with the rest retrieved from reference TRBV29-1 and TRBJ1-5, is SAVISQKPSRDICQRGTSLTIQCQVDSQVTMMFWYRQQPGQSLTLIATANQGSEATYESGFVIDKFPISRPNLTFSTLTVSNMSPEDSSIYLCSVHTGMRGQPQHFGDGTRLSIL.

Only a few counts were recorded for this clonotype. V and J are TRBV9 and TRBJ1-2, with D possibly matching TRBD1 (6 bases). The CDR3 is 14 amino acids. Trimming left V 2 bases short and J 4 bases short, with 12 bases between. Germline V gives CDR1 SGDLS, CDR2 YYNGEE. The CDR3 here is CASSVTGLRYGYTF. The CDR3 DNA reads as TGTGCCAGCAGCGTGACAGGCCTACGCTATGGCTACACCTTC.

This clonotype appeared many times. The CDR3 reads CASSHGQGGSQFF. The CDR3 coding sequence is TGCGCCAGCAGCCATGGACAGGGGGGGTCGCAGTTCTTC. V usage is TRBV5-1 and J usage is TRBJ2-1, with 10 bases identical to TRBD1. J was trimmed by 12 bases and V by 4 bases; bases with no gene match: 7. The CDR3 sequence is 13 residues long. Looked up from germline, CDR1 is SGHRS and CDR2 is YFSETQ.

This clonotype was picked up a small number of times. V is TRBV6-5 and J is TRBJ1-1, with 7 bases lining up with TRBD1. The V and J ends lost 0 bases and 7 bases, in that order; junction bases with no gene match: 2. This CDR3 has 13 residues. Germline V lookup: CDR1 MNHEY, CDR2 SVGAGI. The CDR3 reads CASSYSGDSEAFF. The CDR3 bases are TGTGCCAGCAGTTACTCGGGGGACAGTGAAGCTTTCTTT.

In this sample, this clonotype turned up many times. The V call is TRBV6-5, the J call TRBJ1-6; D not resolved. The germline V gene encodes CDR1 MNHEY and CDR2 SVGAGI. Trimming took off 2 bases at V and 3 bases at J, with 8 bases between the two ends. The CDR3 totals 15 residues. The CDR3 sequence is CASSYEHLYNSPLHF. The CDR3 DNA reads as TGTGCCAGCAGTTACGAGCATCTCTATAATTCACCCCTCCACTTT.

This clonotype appeared many times. The chain is built from TRBV4-2 and TRBJ2-1, with 10 nucleotides matching TRBD1. This CDR3 has 20 residues. With 0 bases clipped from V and 0 bases from J, the junction kept 11 bases outside the gene matches. Germline assignment: CDR1 LGHNA and CDR2 YNFKEQ. In DNA form, the CDR3 reads TGTGCCAGCAGCCAAGATGGGACAGGGGCTCGGGGGAGCTCCTACAATGAGCAGTTCTTC. Protein: CASSQDGTGARGSSYNEQFF.